Listed below are T cell receptor beta chains from one sample, sequenced in a study of CD8 T cells in ankylosing spondylitis. TCRdb processed the 5' RACE reads anew with MiXCR; each CDR3 protein has one entry. Of about 160,000 distinct CDR3 sequences detected, around 42% appear once; the ten largest clones hold 13% to 15%. The material sequenced was synovial fluid, either unsorted or a sorted T cell fraction (not recorded which). These receptors originate from a male donor with ankylosing spondylitis. Each CDR3 is given with its conserved first and last residue. A D gene is named only where the DNA matches it firmly. Size values are once, few and many counts, or a class for expanded clones, and some rows have none.

j_call d_call clone_size v_call cdr3_nt cdr3_aa
TRBJ1-1 TRBD1 few TRBV7-8 TGTGCCAGCAGCTTACAGGGGGTCGGCACTGAAGCTTTCTTT CASSLQGVGTEAFF
TRBJ1-1 - - TRBV9 TGTGCCAGCAGCCCCCTGAGACACTGGGGTTTCATGAACACTGAAGCTTTCTTT CASSPLRHWGFMNTEAFF
TRBJ2-1 - - TRBV28 TGTGCCAGCAGTTTATGCAGGGTATTTTGCAATGAGCAGTTCTTC CASSLCRVFCNEQFF
TRBJ1-4 - few TRBV25-1 TGTGCCAGCAGTGAATTATGGGGATTAGGTCCAACTAATGAAAAACTGTTTTTT CASSELWGLGPTNEKLFF
TRBJ1-2 - once TRBV7-9 TGTGCCAGCAGCTTCGGGGTGCCGATCTCTAACTATGGCTACACCTTC CASSFGVPISNYGYTF
TRBJ2-7 - - TRBV12-3/TRBV12-4 TGTGCCAGCAGTTTCCCGGGGCGACCTAGAAGCAAGCAGTACTTC CASSFPGRPRSKQYF
TRBJ1-6 - - TRBV28 TGTGCCAGCAGTTTATGGACTGCAGAACTGTATAATTCACCCCTCCACTTT CASSLWTAELYNSPLHF
TRBJ1-1 - - TRBV12-3/TRBV12-4 TGTGCCAGCAGTGGGACTCCCCCGGGGGCTTTCTTT CASSGTPPGAFF
TRBJ1-4 - - TRBV7-9 TGTGCCAGCAGCTTAGGAGGGGATGAAAAACTGTTTTTT CASSLGGDEKLFF
TRBJ2-7 TRBD1 - TRBV28 TGTGCCAGCAGTTTTTCGGGACAGGCCTACGAGCAGTACTTC CASSFSGQAYEQYF
TRBJ1-2 TRBD1 - TRBV7-9 TGTGCCAGCAGCCTCCCGGGACAGGGGGACCTTTTCTATGGCTACACCTTC CASSLPGQGDLFYGYTF
TRBJ2-1 - - TRBV6-5 TGTGCCAGCGGGAGCAATGAGCAGTTCTTC CASGSNEQFF
TRBJ2-7 TRBD1 - TRBV30 TGTGCCTGGTTGGCAGGGGGCAGGCACGAGCAGTACTTC CAWLAGGRHEQYF
TRBJ2-1 - few TRBV7-9 TGTGCCAGCAGCTCAACAGAGAATGAGCAGTTCTTC CASSSTENEQFF
TRBJ1-4 - - TRBV7-6 TGTGCCAGCAGCTTAGGGGACTGGAATGAAAAACTGTTTTTT CASSLGDWNEKLFF
TRBJ2-7 - few TRBV27 TGTGCCAGCAGTTTAATGGCTAGCGCTGTCTACGAGCAGTACTTC CASSLMASAVYEQYF
TRBJ2-5 TRBD1 - TRBV12-3/TRBV12-4 TGTGCCAGCAGTCTACTACCTTCCTCCGGGACAGAAGAGACCCAGTACTTC CASSLLPSSGTEETQYF
TRBJ2-7 - few TRBV10-3 TGTGCCATCAGTGACCCCCGAGGGGACTCCTACGAGCAGTACTTC CAISDPRGDSYEQYF
TRBJ1-5 - - TRBV28 TGTGCCAGCAGTTTATTCCCTGGTCGCTTGCTTAGCAATCAGCCCCAGCATTTT CASSLFPGRLLSNQPQHF
TRBJ1-1 - - TRBV4-2 TGTGCCAGCAGCCCCTTTTTTATACAGTACTTTAACACTGAAGCTTTCTTT CASSPFFIQYFNTEAFF
TRBJ2-6 TRBD1 - TRBV18 TGTGCCAGCTCACCACGGACAGGGGGCTCTGGGGCCAACGTCCTGACTTTC CASSPRTGGSGANVLTF
TRBJ1-6 - - TRBV14 TGTGCCAGCAGCCAAGTCGGTTGGGGTCCCCTCCACTTT CASSQVGWGPLHF
TRBJ2-1 TRBD1 - TRBV11-2 TGTGCCAGCAGCTTAGGTCGGAATTGGGACAGCTCCTACAATGAGCAGTTCTTC CASSLGRNWDSSYNEQFF
TRBJ1-1 - - TRBV29-1 TGCAGCGTTGGGGCAGGGTTATTTAGCACTGAAGCTTTCTTT CSVGAGLFSTEAFF
TRBJ2-1 TRBD1 - TRBV12-3/TRBV12-4 TGTGCCAGCAGTTTACGACAGGGGTGGGGCAATGAGCAGTTCTTC CASSLRQGWGNEQFF
TRBJ1-2 - few TRBV25-1 TGTGCCAGCAGTAAAGGACAATCGGTTGGCGGCTACACCTTC CASSKGQSVGGYTF
TRBJ2-2 TRBD1 - TRBV28 TGTGCCAGCAGTCATTATAGAATCAGGGGGCTGAACACCGGGGAGCTGTTTTTT CASSHYRIRGLNTGELFF
TRBJ2-7 TRBD2 few TRBV11-2 TGTGCCAGCAGCCAATACCCCTCCCGCCTAGCGGGAGAGTACGAGCAGTACTTC CASSQYPSRLAGEYEQYF
TRBJ2-7 TRBD2 - TRBV7-8 TGTGCCAGCAGCTTAGGGGGAGGGCACGAGCAGTACTTC CASSLGGGHEQYF
TRBJ1-1 - - TRBV6-1 TGTGCCAGCAGTCTAAGAGAGGGTCCCTCAAGCCTTGAAGCTTTCTTT CASSLREGPSSLEAFF
TRBJ2-2 - few TRBV12-3/TRBV12-4 TGTGCCAGCAGTTTACAGTTAACCGGGGAGCTGTTTTTT CASSLQLTGELFF
TRBJ1-2 TRBD1 - TRBV18 TGTGCCAGCTCACCCGACCGGGACAGATATAACTATGGCTACACCTTC CASSPDRDRYNYGYTF
TRBJ2-7 - - TRBV5-1 TGCGCCAGCAGCTTGGGTTGGTGGGGACTCTCCTACGAGCAGTACTTC CASSLGWWGLSYEQYF
TRBJ1-2 - - TRBV5-1 TGCGCCAGCAGCTTGGACCGAATTCCGTTGAACTATGGCTACACCTTC CASSLDRIPLNYGYTF
TRBJ2-5 - - TRBV11-1 TGTGCCAGCAGCTTCGGGACTCGAGAAACAGAGGCTCCCCAAGAGACCCAGTACTTC CASSFGTRETEAPQETQYF
TRBJ2-1 - few TRBV5-5 TGTGCCAGCAGCTTGGGGGACCGCGGCAATGAGCAGTTCTTC CASSLGDRGNEQFF